This entry concerns a single T cell receptor beta chain. V was clipped by 8 bases and J by 3 bases; unmatched bases: 5. Per germline, CDR1 KGHSH and CDR2 LQKENI. The CDR3 extends over 13 amino acids. The data originate from a study of blood T cell repertoires in COVID-19. Study-level information: From the United States, Italy and Spain came samples of acute and convalescent COVID-19. PBMCs, B-cell-depleted T cells, or T cells provided the cDNA or gDNA that made up the material.

Seattle researchers signed up patients amid active infection and tracked them longitudinally. Per the original data handling: Amplifying reference gene primers gave estimates of nucleated cell counts. Measured with immunoSEQ multiplex PCR; TCRdb has only the in-frame clones, and not every one. The D gene and trimming were derived from the DNA, and the V and J assignments and clone size from that table. The sample shows roughly 500,000 clones, 89% of them seen only once. This TCR was sampled from a man aged 18 to 30 with COVID-19, enrolled during active disease. The sequenced sample was peripheral blood. The chain employs TRBV18 and TRBJ2-7; TRBD1 matches 9 bases. As DNA, the CDR3 is TGTGCCAGCACGAGACAGGGGGTCTACGAGCAGTACTTC. Its translation: CASTRQGVYEQYF. The full variable domain, in which reference TRBV18 and TRBJ2-7 provide the parts outside the CDR3, is NAGVMQNPRHLVRRRGQEARLRCSPMKGHSHVYWYRQLPEEGLKFMVYLQKENIIDESGMPKERFSAEFPKEGPSILRIQQVVRGDSAAYFCASTRQGVYEQYFGPGTRLTVT.